Here is one T cell receptor (beta chain) with its context. As yet, its antigen is unknown. V was pared by 1 base and J by 5 bases, with 12 bases between. The CDR3 is 15 residues long. Germline CDR1 and CDR2: LGHNA and YSLEER. This specimen comes from a study of T cell repertoires in cytomegalovirus infection. Overall study context: Recently identified HLA-C-restricted CMV epitopes were used, and well-studied HLA-B-restricted CMV epitopes were used as well.

TCRdb re-analysed the reads in MiXCR, keeping a single row per CDR3 protein. The sample holds some 43,000 distinct CDR3 sequences, roughly 20% seen once. The V and J genes are TRBV4-3 and TRBJ1-5; the D is unclear. The clonotype originates from a human donor in good health (CMV status not recorded). Some clones in this sample may be carry-over from other donors' samples. Sequencing used CD8+ T cells from cultured PBMCs, obtained from culture after CMV antigen stimulation. CDR3 sequence reads: CASSQVARADQPQHF. For the CDR3, the DNA is TGCGCCAGCAGCCAAGTTGCGAGGGCGGATCAGCCCCAGCATTTT.